This TCR beta chain appears in the sequencing data of a study of neoadjuvant anti-PD-1 for oral cavity cancer. Study background: Patients without progression got a fourth dose around day 43.

The CDR3 loop spans 12 amino acids. V was shortened by 5 bases and J by 3 bases, with 8 bases between the two germline ends. Germline CDR1 and CDR2: MDHEN and SYDVKM. Clones were read by immunoSEQ multiplex PCR, and TCRdb kept only the in-frame ones, dropping some. The data contain 14,000 to 15,000 clones, more than 65% of them singletons. Patients had newly diagnosed, untreated stage II-IVA oral cavity squamous cell carcinoma. The TCR sequence derives from a person between 40 and 80 years old with oral cavity squamous cell carcinoma. The source was PBMCs, collected before nivolumab (anti-PD-1) treatment. This chain connects TRBV28 to TRBJ2-7; D gene uncertain. CDR3 in DNA: TGTGCCAGCAGTCCTCGAGGCTACGAGCAGTACTTC. Amino acids: CASSPRGYEQYF.